The source of this TCR beta chain is a study of blood T cell repertoires in COVID-19. Data came from immunoSEQ multiplex PCR; TCRdb stores just in-frame clones and leaves some out. Of roughly 110,000 clones in the sample, 80% to 90% were seen once. This CDR3 is built from 14 residues. The germline V and J ends were trimmed by 2 bases and 0 bases, with 7 bases remaining between them. Germline loops: CDR1 MNHNY, CDR2 SVGAGI (reference sequence). The TCR sequence derives from a man in his forties with acute or convalescent COVID-19. The sample comprised peripheral blood. This chain connects TRBV6-6 to TRBJ1-2, with D possibly matching TRBD1 (6 bases). This CDR3 reads CASSYRDTNYGYTF. The CDR3 DNA follows: TGTGCCAGCAGTTACCGGGACACTAACTATGGCTACACCTTC.